These T cell receptor beta chains were read from a single sample in a study of T cells in Graves' hyperthyroidism and ophthalmopathy. TCRdb reprocessed the multiplex PCR reads with MiXCR, giving one entry per CDR3 protein. The sample yields hundreds of thousands of distinct CDR3 sequences, roughly 15% seen once. The source material was blood. Receptor source: a woman under 30 with Graves' hyperthyroidism. Both conserved end residues are part of each CDR3. D genes are given only for firm matches. Some rows mark clone size as missing; the rest say once, few, many or name a class of expanded clone.

clone_size d_call j_call v_call cdr3_nt cdr3_aa
many NA TRBJ2-7 TRBV12-3/TRBV12-4 TGTGCCAGCAGTGACAGGGACCTGGGGGGCTACGAGCAGTACTTC CASSDRDLGGYEQYF
NA NA TRBJ2-7 TRBV10-1 TGCGCCAGCAGCGCCCATTCGAACTACGAGCAGTACTTC CASSAHSNYEQYF
many NA TRBJ2-5 TRBV18 TGTGCCAGCTCACCACCCGGGAGATGGGAGACCCAGTACTTC CASSPPGRWETQYF
NA NA TRBJ2-3 TRBV7-9 TGTGCCAGCAGCTTAGCGCCAGCACTAGCAGATACGCAGTATTTT CASSLAPALADTQYF
few NA TRBJ1-5 TRBV9 TGTGCCAGCAGCGCCCGGATCAATCAGCCCCAGCATTTT CASSARINQPQHF
many NA TRBJ1-2 TRBV5-1 TGCGCCAGCAGCTTGGTCGGCGGGACCGGTGGCTACACCTTC CASSLVGGTGGYTF
NA NA TRBJ2-4 TRBV27 TGTGCCAGCAGTTTAAACACGTTGGGAGACATTCAGTACTTC CASSLNTLGDIQYF
many TRBD2 TRBJ2-1 TRBV20-1 TGCAGTGCTACCCTGACTAGCGGATCCCTCGAGCAGTTCTTC CSATLTSGSLEQFF
many NA TRBJ2-5 TRBV18 TGTGCCAGCTCACCCCGGGTTGCTGAAGAGACCCAGTACTTC CASSPRVAEETQYF
once TRBD1 TRBJ2-7 TRBV2 TGTGCCAGCAGCGACCCAGGACAGGGAAGGCGCGAGCAGTACTTC CASSDPGQGRREQYF
few NA TRBJ2-5 TRBV5-4 TGTGCCAGCAGGCTTACAGGGAAAGAGACCCAGTACTTC CASRLTGKETQYF
few NA TRBJ2-1 TRBV5-1 TGCGCCAGCAGCTTGGTAGAGGGGATTGAGCAGTTCTTC CASSLVEGIEQFF
NA NA TRBJ2-3 TRBV19 TGTGCCAGTAGTTCCCCTCTGAGGCCTAGCACAGATACGCAGTATTTT CASSSPLRPSTDTQYF
many NA TRBJ1-5 TRBV15 TGTGCCACCAGCAGCACTAAGGGACTTTATAGCAATCAGCCCCAGCATTTT CATSSTKGLYSNQPQHF
NA NA TRBJ1-6 TRBV5-6 TGTGCCAGCAGCAAGGGCTGGGGCTCACCCCTCCACTTT CASSKGWGSPLHF
few NA TRBJ2-7 TRBV29-1 TGCAGCGTTGCCATAGACCTCTACGAGCAGTACTTC CSVAIDLYEQYF
many TRBD1 TRBJ1-2 TRBV30 TGTGCCTGGAGTGTACTCACGACAGGGATTAACTATGGCTACACCTTC CAWSVLTTGINYGYTF
many NA TRBJ1-5 TRBV2 TGTGCCAGCAGCGGGGACGTCTATGGCAATCAGCCCCAGCATTTT CASSGDVYGNQPQHF
NA NA TRBJ2-5 TRBV12-3/TRBV12-4 TGTGCCAGCGCCAAAGGGAAGGGAGAGACCCAGTACTTC CASAKGKGETQYF
many NA TRBJ1-6 TRBV20-1 TGCAGTGCCAATGCGGGAGATAATTCACCCCTCCACTTT CSANAGDNSPLHF
many NA TRBJ2-2 TRBV12-3/TRBV12-4 TGTGCCAGCAGTTTAGTTGCGACAGCCGCGAACACCGGGGAGCTGTTTTTT CASSLVATAANTGELFF
many NA TRBJ1-1 TRBV2 TGTGCCAGCAGCAGGAACTCGGAGGACACTGAAGCTTTCTTT CASSRNSEDTEAFF
few TRBD2 TRBJ2-3 TRBV7-9 TGTGCCAGCAGCTTTGACGGGGCGACGCGCGGCGTAGCGGGATTGCCGAATACGCAGTATTTT CASSFDGATRGVAGLPNTQYF
NA TRBD1 TRBJ2-2 TRBV5-1 TGCGCCAGCAGCTACCGACAGGGCGAGCTGTTTTTT CASSYRQGELFF
many TRBD2 TRBJ2-1 TRBV30 TGTGCCTGGAGCCAAGGACTAGACAATGAGCAGTTCTTC CAWSQGLDNEQFF
NA TRBD2 TRBJ2-7 TRBV29-1 TGCAGCGTTGGGGGGCTAGCGGGAGTACCTACCTACGAGCAGTACTTC CSVGGLAGVPTYEQYF
NA NA TRBJ1-1 TRBV6-2/TRBV6-3 TGTGCCAGCAGTTGGGGCCTCAGCGAATTGGGCACTGAAGCTTTCTTT CASSWGLSELGTEAFF